This is a list of T cell receptor beta chains from one sample in a study of blood T cell repertoires in COVID-19. Sequenced by immunoSEQ multiplex PCR; TCRdb stores in-frame clones only, minus some. This table has 150,000 to 200,000 clones, about 86% appearing once. The material sequenced was peripheral blood. These TCRs come from a human donor with acute or convalescent COVID-19. The donor label of this sample is uncertain. CDR3s include the opening cysteine and the closing phenylalanine or tryptophan. The order of the fields is clone size, V gene, J gene, CDR3 length, D gene, CDR3 protein, CDR3 DNA. The D gene is left open where the match is weak. Not every row has a clone size; where given, it reads once, few, many or a size class.

>NA|TRBV6-5|TRBJ1-2|11|TRBD1
CAAGQNYGYTF
TGTGCCGCGGGACAGAACTATGGCTACACCTTC
>NA|TRBV25-1|TRBJ2-7|11|TRBD1
CASSNRDRAYF
TGTGCCAGCAGTAACCGGGACAGGGCGTACTTC
>NA|TRBV19|TRBJ1-1|13|NA
CASSGSVDTEAFF
TGTGCCAGTAGCGGGTCTGTGGACACTGAAGCTTTCTTT
>NA|TRBV7-3|TRBJ2-7|15|TRBD2
CASSPGLATLNEQYF
TGTGCCAGCAGCCCAGGACTAGCGACCCTGAACGAGCAGTACTTC
>NA|TRBV25-1|TRBJ1-3|15|TRBD1
CASSDGADRGNTIYF
TGTGCCAGCAGTGATGGGGCGGACAGGGGAAACACCATATATTTT
>once|TRBV5-1|TRBJ1-4|16|TRBD1
CASSLQGAVANEKLFF
TGCGCCAGCAGCTTACAGGGGGCAGTGGCTAATGAAAAACTGTTTTTT
>NA|TRBV2|TRBJ2-3|15|TRBD2
CASSGASGGTDTQYF
TGTGCCAGCAGTGGGGCTAGCGGGGGCACAGATACGCAGTATTTT
>NA|TRBV7-2|TRBJ1-1|13|NA
CASSKQRNTEAFF
TGTGCCAGCAGCAAACAGAGGAACACTGAAGCTTTCTTT
>NA|TRBV9|TRBJ2-2|14|NA
CASKSSLNTGELFF
TGTGCCAGCAAATCTAGCTTAAACACCGGGGAGCTGTTTTTT
>NA|TRBV7-2|TRBJ2-3|14|NA
CASSLDISTDTQYF
TGTGCCAGCAGCCTGGACATTAGCACAGATACGCAGTATTTT
>NA|TRBV30|TRBJ2-3|16|NA
CAWSVLGGSSTDTQYF
TGTGCCTGGAGTGTACTGGGGGGATCCAGCACAGATACGCAGTATTTT
>NA|TRBV5-1|TRBJ2-5|17|TRBD1
CASSTRARTGGGETQYF
TGCGCCAGCAGCACGCGCGCCCGGACAGGGGGCGGTGAGACCCAGTACTTC
>NA|TRBV5-1|TRBJ1-4|15|NA
CASSLAPGAREKLFF
TGCGCCAGCAGCTTGGCCCCAGGGGCTCGTGAAAAACTGTTTTTT
>NA|TRBV29-1|TRBJ2-7|14|TRBD1
CSVVRDSYSYEQYF
TGCAGCGTGGTCCGGGACAGCTACTCCTACGAGCAGTACTTC
>NA|TRBV4-2|TRBJ2-3|12|NA
CASSQDRDTQYF
TGTGCCAGCAGCCAAGATCGAGATACGCAGTATTTT
>NA|TRBV18|TRBJ2-7|14|TRBD1
CASSPGTGPVEQYF
TGTGCCAGCTCCCCGGGGACAGGGCCAGTCGAGCAGTACTTC
>NA|TRBV6-5|TRBJ2-7|13|NA
CASRGDRLYEQYF
TGTGCCAGCAGAGGAGACAGGCTTTACGAGCAGTACTTC
>once|TRBV15|TRBJ2-1|21|NA
CATSRDLAGGFGGGRYNEQFF
TGTGCCACCAGCAGAGATCTTGCAGGGGGATTCGGCGGGGGGCGATACAATGAGCAGTTCTTC
>NA|TRBV2|TRBJ1-3|15|TRBD1
CASRPTGSSGNTIYF
TGTGCCAGCAGGCCGACAGGGAGCTCTGGAAACACCATATATTTT
>NA|TRBV9|TRBJ1-5|17|NA
CASSHPAGGNNNQPQHF
TGTGCCAGCAGTCATCCAGCCGGGGGGAATAACAATCAGCCCCAGCATTTT
>NA|TRBV28|TRBJ1-1|16|TRBD1
CASSLQRTGSRTEAFF
TGTGCCAGCAGTTTACAAAGGACAGGGAGTAGGACTGAAGCTTTCTTT
>NA|TRBV5-5|TRBJ1-2|15|NA
CASSLGGRGNYGYTF
TGTGCCAGCAGCTTGGGAGGCAGGGGTAACTATGGCTACACCTTC
>few|TRBV3-1/TRBV3-2|TRBJ2-7|15|NA
CASSQVERGSYEQYF
TGTGCCAGCAGCCAAGTAGAGAGAGGGTCCTACGAGCAGTACTTC
>NA|TRBV6-5|TRBJ1-2|12|NA
CASRITGYGYTF
TGTGCCAGCAGAATAACAGGGTATGGCTACACCTTC
>NA|TRBV5-5|TRBJ2-2|15|TRBD1
CASSLWTGNTGELFF
TGTGCCAGCAGCTTGTGGACAGGGAACACCGGGGAGCTGTTTTTT
>NA|TRBV7-8|TRBJ1-2|14|TRBD1
CASSYGQATYGYTF
TGTGCCAGCAGCTACGGACAGGCGACCTATGGCTACACCTTC
>NA|TRBV15|TRBJ2-2|16|NA
CATSRVKTSSGGELFF
TGTGCCACCAGCAGAGTAAAAACTAGCTCGGGCGGGGAGCTGTTTTTT
>NA|TRBV27|TRBJ2-2|15|NA
CAGSLVGGKTGELFF
TGTGCCGGCAGTTTGGTCGGCGGGAAAACCGGGGAGCTGTTTTTT
>NA|TRBV6-1|TRBJ1-2|16|NA
CASSEDADSGHYGYTF
TGTGCCAGCAGTGAAGATGCGGACTCCGGCCACTATGGCTACACCTTC
>NA|TRBV5-8|TRBJ2-3|17|TRBD2
CASSHFPGLAEPDTQYF
TGTGCCAGCAGCCATTTTCCGGGACTAGCGGAGCCAGATACGCAGTATTTT
>NA|TRBV28|TRBJ2-7|16|TRBD1
CASSSLGTGTPYEQYF
TGTGCCAGCAGCAGCCTAGGGACAGGGACCCCCTACGAGCAGTACTTC
>once|TRBV18|TRBJ1-4|12|NA
CASSPDGGLMFF
TGTGCCAGCTCACCGGACGGGGGGTTAATGTTTTTT
>NA|TRBV28|TRBJ2-3|10|NA
CASRRDTQYF
TGTGCCAGCAGACGGGATACGCAGTATTTT
>NA|TRBV29-1|TRBJ1-4|13|TRBD1
CSVGGGFTEKLFF
TGCAGCGTTGGAGGGGGCTTTACTGAAAAACTGTTTTTT
>NA|TRBV6-5|TRBJ1-2|14|TRBD1
CASSYGTGAYGYTF
TGTGCCAGCAGTTACGGGACAGGGGCCTATGGCTACACCTTC
>NA|TRBV2|TRBJ2-3|14|TRBD2
CASRGRLSTDTQYF
TGTGCCAGCCGCGGGAGACTAAGCACAGATACGCAGTATTTT
>NA|TRBV7-3|TRBJ2-3|14|TRBD2
CASSRGGAEDTQYF
TGTGCCAGCAGCCGCGGGGGGGCCGAGGATACGCAGTATTTT
>NA|TRBV7-2|TRBJ2-1|16|NA
CASRLGGPLSYNEQFF
TGTGCCAGCAGATTAGGGGGGCCCCTCTCCTACAATGAGCAGTTCTTC
>once|TRBV7-8|TRBJ1-6|17|NA
CASSRTYQRVLNSPLHF
TGTGCCAGCAGCCGAACGTACCAGAGGGTTCTCAATTCACCCCTCCACTTT
>NA|TRBV27|TRBJ1-6|17|NA
CASSFLTSSSYNSPLHF
TGTGCCAGCAGTTTTTTGACATCGAGCTCCTATAATTCACCCCTCCACTTT
>NA|TRBV29-1|TRBJ1-2|13|NA
CSVKPGQNYGYTF
TGCAGCGTAAAACCGGGACAAAACTATGGCTACACCTTC
>many|TRBV2|TRBJ1-5|16|TRBD1
CASSGQGEPSNQPQHF
TGTGCCAGCAGCGGTCAGGGGGAGCCGAGCAATCAGCCCCAGCATTTT
>NA|TRBV7-9|TRBJ2-1|16|TRBD1
CASSLHRDRAYNEQFF
TGTGCCAGCAGCTTACACCGGGACAGGGCCTACAATGAGCAGTTCTTC
>NA|TRBV7-9|TRBJ1-1|16|TRBD1
CASSLTPGQGAAEAFF
TGTGCCAGCAGCTTAACCCCGGGACAGGGGGCCGCTGAAGCTTTCTTT
>NA|TRBV14|TRBJ1-6|13|NA
CASSQDLEPPLHF
TGTGCCAGCAGCCAAGATCTAGAGCCACCCCTCCACTTT
>NA|TRBV15|TRBJ1-1|15|TRBD1
CATSRELRGQTEAFF
TGTGCCACCAGCAGAGAGCTCAGGGGGCAGACTGAAGCTTTCTTT
>NA|TRBV10-2|TRBJ1-6|12|NA
CASSRVNSPLHF
TGCGCCAGCAGCAGGGTTAATTCACCCCTCCACTTT
>NA|TRBV23-1|TRBJ1-3|16|NA
CASSQSAGGSGNTIYF
TGCGCCAGCAGTCAATCGGCGGGCGGCTCTGGAAACACCATATATTTT
>NA|TRBV19|TRBJ2-3|16|TRBD2
CASSLNSGRGTDTQYF
TGTGCCAGTAGCCTTAATAGCGGGAGGGGGACAGATACGCAGTATTTT